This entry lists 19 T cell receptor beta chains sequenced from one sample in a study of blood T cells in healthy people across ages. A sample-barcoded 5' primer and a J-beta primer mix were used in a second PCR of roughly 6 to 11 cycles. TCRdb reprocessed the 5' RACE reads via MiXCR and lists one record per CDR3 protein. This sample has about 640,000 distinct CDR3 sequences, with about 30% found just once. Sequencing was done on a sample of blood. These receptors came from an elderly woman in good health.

This chain's CDR3 is CASSPQLVETQYF. For the CDR3, the DNA is TGTGCCAGCAGCCCTCAACTAGTGGAGACCCAGTACTTC. The V and J genes are TRBV7-2 and TRBJ2-5; D is possibly TRBD2 (5 bases). V was shortened by 5 bases and J by 5 bases, with 12 bases between the two germline ends. The CDR3 contains 13 residues. The germline gives CDR1 SGHTA, CDR2 FQGNSA.

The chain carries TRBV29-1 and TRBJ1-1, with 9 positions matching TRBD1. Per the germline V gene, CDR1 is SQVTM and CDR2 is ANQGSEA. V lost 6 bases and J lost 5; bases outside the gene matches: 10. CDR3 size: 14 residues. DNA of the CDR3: TGCAGCGTCCGGAGGACAGGGGCCGATACTGAAGCTTTCTTT. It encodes CSVRRTGADTEAFF.

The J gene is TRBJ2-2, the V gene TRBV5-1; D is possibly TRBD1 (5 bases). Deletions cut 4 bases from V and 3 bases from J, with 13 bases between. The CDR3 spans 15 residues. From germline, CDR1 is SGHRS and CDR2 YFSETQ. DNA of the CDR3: TGCGCCAGCAGCCCAACCGGACATCACACCGGGGAGCTGTTTTTT. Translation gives CASSPTGHHTGELFF. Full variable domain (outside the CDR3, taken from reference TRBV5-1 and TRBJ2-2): KAGVTQTPRYLIKTRGQQVTLSCSPISGHRSVSWYQQTPGQGLQFLFEYFSETQRNKGNFPGRFSGRQFSNSRSEMNVSTLELGDSALYLCASSPTGHHTGELFFGEGSRLTVL.

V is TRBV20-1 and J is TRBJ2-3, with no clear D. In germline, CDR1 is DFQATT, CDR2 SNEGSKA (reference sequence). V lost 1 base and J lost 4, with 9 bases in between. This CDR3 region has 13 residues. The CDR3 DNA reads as TGCAGTGCTAGAGGATACGGAGCAGATACGCAGTATTTT. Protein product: CSARGYGADTQYF.

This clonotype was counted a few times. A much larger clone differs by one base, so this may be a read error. As DNA, the CDR3 is TGCAGTTCTAGAGGGCAAGAACAGGGGGGCACTGAAGCTTTCTTT. Amino acids: CSSRGQEQGGTEAFF. The chain has TRBV20-1 and TRBJ1-1; 8 bases are shared with TRBD1. There are 15 residues in the CDR3. The germline V gene has CDR1 DFQATT and CDR2 SNEGSKA (reference sequence).

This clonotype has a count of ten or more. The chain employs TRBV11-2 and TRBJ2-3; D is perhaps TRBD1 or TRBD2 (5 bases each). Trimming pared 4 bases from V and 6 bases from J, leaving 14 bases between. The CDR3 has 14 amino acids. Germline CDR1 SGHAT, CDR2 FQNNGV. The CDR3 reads CASSSGTTGDTQYF. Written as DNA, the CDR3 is TGTGCCAGCAGCTCCGGGACGACCGGGGATACGCAGTATTTT.

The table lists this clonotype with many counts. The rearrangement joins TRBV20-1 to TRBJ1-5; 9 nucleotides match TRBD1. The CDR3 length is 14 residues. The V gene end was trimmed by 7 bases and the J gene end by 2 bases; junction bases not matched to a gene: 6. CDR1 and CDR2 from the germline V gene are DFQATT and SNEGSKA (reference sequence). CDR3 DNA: TGCAGTGGTGGTGGACAGGGGCGCAATCAGCCCCAGCATTTT. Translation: CSGGGQGRNQPQHF.

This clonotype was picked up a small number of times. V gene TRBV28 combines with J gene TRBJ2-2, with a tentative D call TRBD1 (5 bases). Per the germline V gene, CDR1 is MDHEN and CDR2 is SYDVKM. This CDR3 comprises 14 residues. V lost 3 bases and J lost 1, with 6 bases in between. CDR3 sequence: CASSFRVNTGELFF. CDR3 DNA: TGTGCCAGCAGTTTCAGGGTGAACACCGGGGAGCTGTTTTTT.

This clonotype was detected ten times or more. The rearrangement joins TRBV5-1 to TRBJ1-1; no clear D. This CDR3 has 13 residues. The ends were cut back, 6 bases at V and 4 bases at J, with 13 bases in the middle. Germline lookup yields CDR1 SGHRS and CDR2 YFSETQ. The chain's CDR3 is CASNYQDATEAFF. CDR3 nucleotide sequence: TGCGCCAGCAACTACCAGGATGCCACTGAAGCTTTCTTT.

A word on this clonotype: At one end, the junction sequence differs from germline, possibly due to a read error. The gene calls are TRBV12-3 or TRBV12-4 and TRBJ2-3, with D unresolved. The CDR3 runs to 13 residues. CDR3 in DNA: TGTGCCAGCAGTAAACCTGGAACAGATACGGAGTATTTT. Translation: CASSKPGTDTEYF.

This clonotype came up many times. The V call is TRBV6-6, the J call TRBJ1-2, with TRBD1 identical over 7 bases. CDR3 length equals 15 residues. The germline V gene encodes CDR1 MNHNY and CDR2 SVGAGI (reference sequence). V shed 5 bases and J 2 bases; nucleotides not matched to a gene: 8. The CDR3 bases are TGTGCCAGCAGTAACCCATCGGGACAGAACTATGGCTACACCTTC. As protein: CASSNPSGQNYGYTF.

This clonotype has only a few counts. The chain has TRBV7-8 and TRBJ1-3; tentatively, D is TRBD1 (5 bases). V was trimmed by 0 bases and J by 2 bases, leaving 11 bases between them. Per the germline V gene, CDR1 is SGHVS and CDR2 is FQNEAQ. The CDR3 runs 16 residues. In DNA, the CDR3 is TGTGCCAGCAGCTTAGCGGGGACGGCTACTGGAAACACCATATATTTT. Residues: CASSLAGTATGNTIYF.

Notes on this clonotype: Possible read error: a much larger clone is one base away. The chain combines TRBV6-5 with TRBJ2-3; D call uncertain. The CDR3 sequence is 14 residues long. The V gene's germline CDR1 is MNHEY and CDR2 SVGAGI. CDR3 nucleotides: TGTGCCAGCGGTTACCGGTCCGGCACAGATACGCAGTATTTT. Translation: CASGYRSGTDTQYF.

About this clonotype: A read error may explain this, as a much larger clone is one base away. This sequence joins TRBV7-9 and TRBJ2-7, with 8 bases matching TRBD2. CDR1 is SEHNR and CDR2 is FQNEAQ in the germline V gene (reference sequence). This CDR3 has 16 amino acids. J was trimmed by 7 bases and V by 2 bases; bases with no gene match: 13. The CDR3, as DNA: TGTGCCAGCAGCTTATCGGGGGGGGCGACCTACAATGAGCAGTACTTC. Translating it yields CASSLSGGATYNEQYF. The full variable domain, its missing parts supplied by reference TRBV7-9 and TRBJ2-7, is DTGVSQNPRHKITKRGQNVTFRCDPISEHNRLYWYRQTLGQGPEFLTYFQNEAQLEKSRLLSDRFSAERPKGSFSTLEIQRTEQGDSAMYLCASSLSGGATYNEQYFGPGTRLTVT.

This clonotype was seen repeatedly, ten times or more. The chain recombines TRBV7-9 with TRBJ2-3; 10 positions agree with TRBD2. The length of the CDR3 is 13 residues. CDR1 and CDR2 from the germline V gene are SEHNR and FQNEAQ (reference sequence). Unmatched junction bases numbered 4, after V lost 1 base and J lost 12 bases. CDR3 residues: CASSLDGLAEQYF. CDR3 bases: TGTGCCAGCAGCTTAGACGGACTAGCGGAACAGTATTTT.

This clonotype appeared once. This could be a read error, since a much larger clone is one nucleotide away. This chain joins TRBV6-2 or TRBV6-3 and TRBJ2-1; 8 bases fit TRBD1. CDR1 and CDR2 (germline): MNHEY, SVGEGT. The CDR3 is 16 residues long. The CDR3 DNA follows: TGTGCCAGCAGTGACTCCGGACAGGGAAACCAAGAGACCCAGTTCTTC. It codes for CASSDSGQGNQETQFF.

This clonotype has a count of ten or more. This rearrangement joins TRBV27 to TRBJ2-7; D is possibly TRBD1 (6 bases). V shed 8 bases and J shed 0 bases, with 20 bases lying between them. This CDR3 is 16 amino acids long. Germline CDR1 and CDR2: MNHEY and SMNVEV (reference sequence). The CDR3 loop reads CASVTRTGPSSYEQYF. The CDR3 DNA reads TGTGCCAGCGTAACAAGAACAGGGCCGAGCTCCTACGAGCAGTACTTC.

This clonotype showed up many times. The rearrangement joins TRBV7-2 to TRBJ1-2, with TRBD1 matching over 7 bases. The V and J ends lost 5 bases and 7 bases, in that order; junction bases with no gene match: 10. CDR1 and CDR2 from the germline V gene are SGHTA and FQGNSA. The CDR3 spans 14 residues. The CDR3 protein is CASSPQTGTAGYTF. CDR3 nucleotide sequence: TGTGCCAGCAGCCCTCAGACAGGGACTGCTGGCTACACCTTC.

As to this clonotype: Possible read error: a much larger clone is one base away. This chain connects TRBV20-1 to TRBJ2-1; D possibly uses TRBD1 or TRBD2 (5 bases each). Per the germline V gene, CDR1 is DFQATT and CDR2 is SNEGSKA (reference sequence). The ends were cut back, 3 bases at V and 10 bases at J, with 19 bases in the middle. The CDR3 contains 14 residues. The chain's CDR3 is CSARANHLRGEQFF. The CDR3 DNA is TGCAGTGCTAGGGCTAACCACCTTCGGGGCGAGCAGTTCTTC.